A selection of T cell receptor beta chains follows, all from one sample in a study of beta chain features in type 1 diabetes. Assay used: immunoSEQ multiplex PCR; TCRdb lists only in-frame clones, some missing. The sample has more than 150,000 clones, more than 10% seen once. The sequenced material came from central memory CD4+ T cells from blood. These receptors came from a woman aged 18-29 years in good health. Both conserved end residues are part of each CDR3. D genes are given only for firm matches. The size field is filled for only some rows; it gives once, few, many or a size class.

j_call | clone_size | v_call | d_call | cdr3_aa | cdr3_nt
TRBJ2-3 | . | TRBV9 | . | CASSAGLLSTDTQYF | TGTGCCAGCAGCGCGGGTCTACTTAGCACAGATACGCAGTATTTT
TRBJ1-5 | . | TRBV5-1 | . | CASSLEPGAQPQHF | TGCGCCAGCAGCTTGGAACCAGGGGCGCAGCCCCAGCATTTT
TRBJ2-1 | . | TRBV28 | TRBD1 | CASSPDRGHDNEQFF | TGTGCCAGCAGTCCCGACAGGGGGCACGACAATGAGCAGTTCTTC
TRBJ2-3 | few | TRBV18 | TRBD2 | CASSPRLAGSTDTQYF | TGTGCCAGCTCACCTCGACTAGCGGGCAGCACAGATACGCAGTATTTT
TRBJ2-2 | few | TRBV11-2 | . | CASSWGLSLTGELFF | TGTGCCAGCAGCTGGGGACTTTCCCTCACCGGGGAGCTGTTTTTT
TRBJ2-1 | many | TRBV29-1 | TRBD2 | CSDRTSGSNEQFF | TGCAGTGATAGGACTAGCGGGAGTAATGAGCAGTTCTTC
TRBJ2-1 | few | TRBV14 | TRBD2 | CASSQIGTRGYNEQFF | TGTGCCAGCAGCCAAATAGGGACTAGAGGTTACAATGAGCAGTTCTTC
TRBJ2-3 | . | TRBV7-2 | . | CASSLGQSTDTQYF | TGTGCCAGCAGCTTAGGACAGAGCACAGATACGCAGTATTTT
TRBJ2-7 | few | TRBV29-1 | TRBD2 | CSVDGGRAYEQYF | TGCAGCGTTGATGGCGGGAGGGCCTACGAGCAGTACTTC
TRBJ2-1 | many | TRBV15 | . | CATSRERTRYNEQFF | TGTGCCACCAGCAGAGAGCGAACGAGGTACAATGAGCAGTTCTTC
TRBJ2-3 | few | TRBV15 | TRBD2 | CATRQSGRGADTQYF | TGTGCCACCAGACAGAGCGGGAGAGGGGCAGATACGCAGTATTTT
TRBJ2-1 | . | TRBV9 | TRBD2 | CASSETGTRSYEQFF | TGTGCCAGCAGCGAGACCGGGACTAGATCGTATGAGCAGTTCTTC
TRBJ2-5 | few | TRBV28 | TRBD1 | CASRLWGTGGGETQYF | TGTGCCAGCAGATTGTGGGGGACAGGGGGCGGAGAGACCCAGTACTTC
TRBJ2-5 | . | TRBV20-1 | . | CSARDSETQYF | TGCAGTGCTAGAGATTCGGAGACCCAGTACTTC
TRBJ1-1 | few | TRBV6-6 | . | CASSYDRGFEAFF | TGTGCCAGCAGTTACGATAGAGGCTTCGAAGCTTTCTTT
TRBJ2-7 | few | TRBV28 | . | CASRRGDEAGAAEQYF | TGTGCCAGCAGGAGGGGGGATGAGGCGGGAGCTGCCGAGCAGTACTTC
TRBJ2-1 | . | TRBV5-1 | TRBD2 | CASSSYAGGIYNEQFF | TGCGCCAGCAGCTCGTATGCGGGAGGGATCTACAATGAGCAGTTCTTC
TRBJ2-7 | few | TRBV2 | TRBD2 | CASSSEAGVYGEQYF | TGTGCCAGCAGTTCAGAAGCGGGAGTTTATGGGGAGCAGTACTTC